The 23 T cell receptor beta chains below come from one sample, sequenced in a study of T-cell memory formation after mild COVID-19. Each CDR3 protein is one row after TCRdb ran MiXCR on the 5' RACE reads. The sample contains more than 9,500 distinct CDR3 sequences, approximately 15% of which appear only once. Sequenced: PBMCs or a T cell subset sorted from them (not recorded which). These receptors originate from a young man who had mild COVID-19 (a few samples of this study predate the infection). Cell type and time point are not known.

The chain carries TRBV6-5 and TRBJ1-4, with D hard to call. Germline V gene lookup returns CDR1 MNHEY and CDR2 SVGAGI. The CDR3 loop spans 14 amino acids. V shed 8 bases and J shed 7 bases, with 17 bases lying between them. The CDR3 loop reads CASGLGLEFEKLFF. In DNA, the CDR3 is TGTGCCAGCGGGTTGGGGTTAGAGTTTGAAAAACTGTTTTTT.

In its sample, this clonotype was seen many times. The rearrangement uses TRBV6-5 and TRBJ2-3, with D possibly called TRBD1 or TRBD2 (6 bases each). The CDR3 is 19 residues long. V was shortened by 2 bases and J by 3 bases, with 24 bases between the two germline ends. CDR1 and CDR2 from the germline V gene are MNHEY and SVGAGI. The CDR3 DNA follows: TGTGCCAGCAGTTACGCGAGCCCTCGTTTTTGGGGGGCAACAGATACGCAGTATTTT. This translates into CASSYASPRFWGATDTQYF.

The genes are TRBV6-5 and TRBJ1-6; 11 nucleotides line up with TRBD1. Germline CDR1 reads MNHEY; CDR2 reads SVGAGI. The CDR3 contains 15 residues. Trimming at V came to 7 bases and at J to 10 bases, leaving 9 bases not matched to a gene. The CDR3 is CASTVKGQGVSPLHF. The CDR3 nucleotides read TGTGCCAGCACTGTAAAGGGACAGGGGGTATCACCCCTCCACTTT.

At least ten counts were recorded for this clonotype. The rearrangement links TRBV6-5 to TRBJ1-1, with unresolved D. The CDR3 extends over 13 amino acids. The V gene lost 6 bases and the J gene lost 1 base, with 9 bases spanning the gap. Germline V gene lookup returns CDR1 MNHEY and CDR2 SVGAGI. The DNA of the CDR3 is TGTGCCAGCAGACTCGGAGGGAACACTGAAGCTTTCTTT. This codes for CASRLGGNTEAFF.

This clonotype turned up a few times. The chain employs TRBV3-1 and TRBJ2-5, with D possibly TRBD1 on 8 matching bases. The CDR3 contains 14 residues. Trimming shortened V by 4 bases and J by 9 bases, and 18 bases separated the two germline ends. Germline V CDR1 and CDR2: LGHDT, YNNKEL (reference sequence). The CDR3 sequence is CASSRSTGGGPQYF. CDR3 sequence (DNA): TGTGCCAGCAGCCGATCAACAGGGGGGGGCCCCCAGTACTTC.

The chain recombines TRBV19 with TRBJ2-1; D remains ambiguous. Germline V gene lookup returns CDR1 LNHDA and CDR2 SQIVND (reference sequence). This CDR3 spans 17 amino acids. The germline V and J ends were trimmed by 2 bases and 3 bases, with 17 bases remaining between them. The CDR3 protein is CASSIPSPQVDYNEQFF. The CDR3 DNA reads as TGTGCCAGTAGTATACCCTCCCCCCAGGTTGACTACAATGAGCAGTTCTTC.

This clonotype was found many times. The rearrangement joins TRBV7-2 to TRBJ2-7; the D gene could be TRBD1 or TRBD2 (6 bases each). The CDR3 runs 14 residues. V lost 5 bases, J lost 2 bases, and 13 bases lay in between. The germline gives CDR1 SGHTA, CDR2 FQGNSA. The CDR3 DNA sequence: TGTGCCAGCAGCCCTTTCGGGGGCACCTACGAGCAGTACTTC. It encodes CASSPFGGTYEQYF.

In its sample, this clonotype was seen many times. The chain uses TRBV4-1 and TRBJ1-1; 7 nucleotides agree with TRBD1. This CDR3 comprises 15 residues. CDR1 is MGHRA and CDR2 is YSYEKL in the germline V gene. V trimming: 5 bases; J trimming: 7 bases; junction bases outside the gene matches: 13. The CDR3 region is CASSRLTGSPIEAFF. The DNA of the CDR3 is TGCGCCAGCAGCAGACTGACAGGGAGCCCAATTGAAGCTTTCTTT.

This clonotype was detected many times. The gene calls are TRBV10-3 and TRBJ1-5; tentatively, D is TRBD1 (5 bases). The CDR3 sequence is 14 residues long. Trimming cost V 5 bases and J 6 bases, with 14 bases left between them. CDR1 is ENHRY, CDR2 SYGVKD, per germline. This CDR3 is CAISQGATGQPQHF. CDR3 DNA sequence: TGTGCCATCAGTCAGGGAGCTACCGGTCAGCCCCAGCATTTT.

The chain joins TRBV20-1 to TRBJ2-5; 10 bases map to TRBD2. The ends lost 1 base at V and 5 bases at J; junction bases unmatched: 4. This CDR3 is built from 14 residues. Germline CDR1 is DFQATT and CDR2 is SNEGSKA (reference sequence). The CDR3 sequence is CSARVAGGGETQYF. The CDR3 coding sequence is TGCAGTGCTAGAGTAGCGGGGGGTGGTGAGACCCAGTACTTC.

This clonotype was found many times. The gene calls are TRBV20-1 and TRBJ2-3; maybe TRBD2 (7 bases). This CDR3 comprises 18 residues. Germline V gives CDR1 DFQATT, CDR2 SNEGSKA (reference sequence). V lost 3 bases, J lost 0 bases, and 22 bases lay in between. The CDR3 bases are TGCAGTGCTAGCGGGGGGCCATCTCCCTTTTTTAGCACAGATACGCAGTATTTT. Encoded protein: CSASGGPSPFFSTDTQYF.

There are many counts of this clonotype. The CDR3 sequence: CASSDGEIRDRVVWGDSQPQHF. The DNA for the CDR3 is TGTGCCAGCAGTGATGGAGAAATTCGGGACAGGGTTGTTTGGGGGGACTCTCAGCCCCAGCATTTT. The chain has TRBV6-1 and TRBJ1-5, with 9 bases matching TRBD1. After removal of 3 bases from V and 6 bases from J, the junction contained 27 bases not matched to a gene. This CDR3 is 22 amino acids long. The germline V gene encodes CDR1 MNHNS and CDR2 SASEGT.

The sample holds many counts of this clonotype. This rearrangement joins TRBV7-6 to TRBJ2-3, with D perhaps being TRBD1 or TRBD2 (5 bases each). Trimming pared 4 bases from V and 0 bases from J, leaving 14 bases between. The CDR3 covers 16 residues. Per germline, CDR1 SGHVS and CDR2 FNYEAQ. Written as DNA, the CDR3 is TGTGCCAGCAGCTACCCCAATGGGGGAAGCACAGATACGCAGTATTTT. As protein: CASSYPNGGSTDTQYF.

In this sample, this clonotype turned up many times. The J gene is TRBJ2-1, the V gene TRBV10-2; 9 positions match TRBD1. CDR1 and CDR2 (germline): WSHSY, SAAADI. The CDR3 length is 14 residues. After removal of 10 bases from V and 6 bases from J, the junction contained 10 bases not matched to a gene. The CDR3 DNA reads TGCGCCACTATATTTGGACAGGGGCCCAATGAGCAGTTCTTC. Protein product: CATIFGQGPNEQFF.

This sequence joins TRBV18 and TRBJ1-2; the D gene is possibly TRBD1 (5 bases). Germline V gene sequence: CDR1 KGHSH, CDR2 LQKENI. Trimming removed 3 bases from V and 0 bases from J, with 17 bases in between. The CDR3 is 17 residues long. As DNA, the CDR3 is TGTGCCAGCTCACCGGTACTGGGGCAGCGAACTAACTATGGCTACACCTTC. This translates into CASSPVLGQRTNYGYTF.

This clonotype has a handful of counts. The chain recombines TRBV18 with TRBJ1-1; no clear D gene. This CDR3 has 13 residues. V was pared by 3 bases and J by 1 base, with 6 bases between. CDR1 KGHSH and CDR2 LQKENI come from the germline V gene. The CDR3 DNA sequence: TGTGCCAGCTCACCTCAAACGAACACTGAAGCTTTCTTT. Residues: CASSPQTNTEAFF.

This clonotype is termed medium-sized (0.01 to 0.1%). The CDR3 reads CASSLTLLAGTRETQYF. CDR3 coding DNA: TGCGCCAGCAGCTTAACCTTACTAGCGGGGACTCGTGAGACCCAGTACTTC. The V gene is TRBV5-1, the J gene TRBJ2-5; 10 nucleotides match TRBD2. Germline V gives CDR1 SGHRS, CDR2 YFSETQ. After removal of 2 bases from V and 5 bases from J, the junction contained 12 bases not matched to a gene. The CDR3 runs to 17 residues.

At least ten counts were recorded for this clonotype. J is TRBJ1-6 and V is TRBV29-1; TRBD1 matches at 8 bases. Germline CDR1 is SQVTM and CDR2 is ANQGSEA. V gave up 6 bases and J gave up 6 bases; unmatched junction bases: 4. This CDR3 region has 13 residues. The CDR3 coding sequence is TGCAGCGTCGGGACAGGCCTTAATTCACCCCTCCACTTT. Encoded protein: CSVGTGLNSPLHF. Supplemented by reference TRBV29-1 and TRBJ1-6, the full variable domain reads SAVISQKPSRDICQRGTSLTIQCQVDSQVTMMFWYRQQPGQSLTLIATANQGSEATYESGFVIDKFPISRPNLTFSTLTVSNMSPEDSSIYLCSVGTGLNSPLHFGNGTRLTVT.

The chain is built from TRBV6-6 and TRBJ2-7; 11 nucleotides match TRBD1. V shed 6 bases, J shed 2 bases, and the junction held 6 bases outside the gene matches. Germline CDR1 MNHNY, CDR2 SVGAGI (reference sequence). The length of the CDR3 is 15 residues. Written as DNA, the CDR3 is TGTGCCAGCAGCCCCCAGGGACAGGGGGCCTACGAGCAGTACTTC. Its protein product is CASSPQGQGAYEQYF.

The chain uses TRBV12-3 or TRBV12-4 and TRBJ2-1, with D possibly matching TRBD1 (5 bases). The CDR3 extends over 14 amino acids. Trimming pared 5 bases from V and 2 bases from J, leaving 10 bases between. CDR3 in DNA: TGTGCCAGCAGTGGGGCAGGGCCCTACAATGAGCAGTTCTTC. Amino acids: CASSGAGPYNEQFF.

This clonotype was seen at least ten times. V and J are TRBV9 and TRBJ2-7; D is perhaps TRBD1 (5 bases). Germline CDR1 SGDLS, CDR2 YYNGEE. Between the trimmed V and J ends, which lost 0 bases and 2 bases, there was a span of 12 bases. CDR3 size: 15 residues. The CDR3 sequence: CASSVGQGLTYEQYF. CDR3 bases: TGTGCCAGCAGCGTAGGGCAGGGCTTAACCTACGAGCAGTACTTC.

This clonotype was observed at least ten times. This rearrangement joins TRBV6-5 to TRBJ1-5; no definite D call. There are 15 residues in the CDR3. Trimming stripped 6 bases from V and 4 bases from J, with 16 bases between. Germline V gene sequence: CDR1 MNHEY, CDR2 SVGAGI. Here the CDR3 reads CASRLSPYGNQPQHF. DNA of the CDR3: TGTGCCAGCAGACTTTCTCCCTACGGGAATCAGCCCCAGCATTTT.

This clonotype was seen a handful of times. As DNA, the CDR3 is TGCGCCAGCAGCTTTGGGGCAGGGGCGCTCTACGAGCAGTACTTC. Translating gives CASSFGAGALYEQYF. V gene TRBV5-1 combines with J gene TRBJ2-7, with D perhaps TRBD1 (6 bases). The CDR3 contains 15 residues. Trimming removed 2 bases from V and 3 bases from J, with 15 bases in between. CDR1 SGHRS and CDR2 YFSETQ come from the germline V gene.